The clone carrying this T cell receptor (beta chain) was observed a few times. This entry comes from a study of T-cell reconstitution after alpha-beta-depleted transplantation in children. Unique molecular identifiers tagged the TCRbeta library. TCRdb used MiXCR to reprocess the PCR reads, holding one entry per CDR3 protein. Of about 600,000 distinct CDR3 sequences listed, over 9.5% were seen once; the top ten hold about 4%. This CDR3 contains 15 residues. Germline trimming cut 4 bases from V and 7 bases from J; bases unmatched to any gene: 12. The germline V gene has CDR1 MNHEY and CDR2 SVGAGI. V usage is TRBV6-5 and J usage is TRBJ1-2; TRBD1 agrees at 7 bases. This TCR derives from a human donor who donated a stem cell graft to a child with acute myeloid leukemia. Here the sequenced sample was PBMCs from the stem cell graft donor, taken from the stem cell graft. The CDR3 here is CASSSGGGAPAGYTF. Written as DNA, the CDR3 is TGTGCCAGCAGTTCAGGGGGGGGTGCGCCGGCTGGCTACACCTTC.